These T cell receptor beta chains were read from a single sample in a study of beta chain features in type 1 diabetes. The data were produced by immunoSEQ multiplex PCR, yet TCRdb's version contains in-frame clones alone and is incomplete. The data show approximately 240,000 clones, 16% seen once. Sequenced material: naive CD4+ T cells from blood. These receptors all come from a man aged 25 to 40 with type 1 diabetes. Each CDR3 is given with its conserved first and last residue. The D gene is left open where the match is weak. A row's size may be missing; if present it is once, few, many or a size class.

j_call clone_size v_call d_call cdr3_nt cdr3_aa
TRBJ2-1 few TRBV4-1 TRBD2 TGCGCCAGCAGCCAGATGCGGGGGGCACGAAATGAGCAGTTCTTC CASSQMRGARNEQFF
TRBJ1-1 - TRBV10-3 TRBD1 TGTGCCATCAGTGGCGGGACAGTTGAAGCTTTCTTT CAISGGTVEAFF
TRBJ2-1 - TRBV9 - TGTGCCAGCAGCGCCGGGACCAATCAGTTCTTC CASSAGTNQFF
TRBJ2-7 once TRBV6-1 TRBD2 TGTGCCAGCATAAGCGGGAGGGAGTACGAGCAGTACTTC CASISGREYEQYF
TRBJ1-1 few TRBV30 - TGTGCCTCGAGGGTTATGAACACTGAAGCTTTCTTT CASRVMNTEAFF
TRBJ1-4 few TRBV30 - TGTGCCTGGAGTCAGGGAGTTTATGAAAAACTGTTTTTT CAWSQGVYEKLFF
TRBJ2-6 - TRBV5-1 TRBD1 TGCGCCAGCAGCTTGGCCCGGGCCAGGGGGCCTGGGGCCAACGTCCTGACTTTC CASSLARARGPGANVLTF
TRBJ2-3 few TRBV18 TRBD1 TGTGCCAGCTCACCCGACAGGGCGGCGCAGTATTTT CASSPDRAAQYF
TRBJ2-1 - TRBV5-1 - TGCGCCAGCAGCGTTCAGGGCTCCTACAATGAGCAGTTCTTC CASSVQGSYNEQFF
TRBJ2-2 few TRBV18 - TGTGCCAGCTCACCGCGGGCAGGGAACACCGGGGAGCTGTTTTTT CASSPRAGNTGELFF
TRBJ2-7 few TRBV29-1 - TGCAGCGTTGATTATTACGGAACCTACGAGCAGTACTTC CSVDYYGTYEQYF
TRBJ2-3 - TRBV23-1 TRBD2 TGCGCCAGCAGTCAATCATCTAGCGGAACAGGTCCCCGATTCACAGATACGCAGTATTTT CASSQSSSGTGPRFTDTQYF
TRBJ1-4 few TRBV7-9 - TGTGCCAGCAGCGCCCACTCGGGGCCCCCAAGAGAAAAACTGTTTTTT CASSAHSGPPREKLFF
TRBJ2-7 few TRBV28 TRBD1 TGTGCCAGCAGTCCCGCGGACAGGGTGGCGGGGGAGCAGTACTTC CASSPADRVAGEQYF
TRBJ2-3 few TRBV6-1 - TGTGCCAGCAGTGATGCGGGCACAGATACGCAGTATTTT CASSDAGTDTQYF
TRBJ2-2 - TRBV29-1 - TGCAGCGTTAAGGGAACCGGGGAGCTGTTTTTT CSVKGTGELFF
TRBJ1-5 few TRBV11-2 - TGTGCCAGCAGCTTAAACGGGCAGCCCCAGCATTTT CASSLNGQPQHF
TRBJ2-7 - TRBV29-1 TRBD2 TGCAGCATTCTAACTAGCGGCGCCTCCTACGAGCAGTACTTC CSILTSGASYEQYF
TRBJ1-1 - TRBV7-9 TRBD1 TGTGCCAGCAGGGACCGGGACAGGGGCACTGAAGCTTTCTTT CASRDRDRGTEAFF
TRBJ2-3 few TRBV7-2 - TGTGCCAGCAGCCTCATGGAGGGGGGTACGCAGTATTTT CASSLMEGGTQYF
TRBJ2-1 - TRBV7-9 TRBD2 TGTGCCAGCAGCCCTAATGCGGGAGCTTTTCCCGATGAGCAGTTCTTC CASSPNAGAFPDEQFF
TRBJ2-1 - TRBV10-3 - TGTGCCATCAGCCCGACAGAGAGCTCCTACAATGAGCAGTTCTTC CAISPTESSYNEQFF
TRBJ2-7 few TRBV29-1 TRBD2 TGCAGCGTTGAAAGGCTAGCGGAGAACGTCTACGAGCAGTACTTC CSVERLAENVYEQYF
TRBJ2-1 - TRBV30 TRBD2 TGTGCCTGGAGTGTCGCGGGAGGGCCGATCAATGAGCAGTTCTTC CAWSVAGGPINEQFF
TRBJ2-2 few TRBV30 - TGTGCCTGGTGTTGGACAGCGAACACCGGGGAGCTGTTTTTT CAWCWTANTGELFF
TRBJ2-7 - TRBV9 TRBD1 TGTGCCAGCAGCGTAGATGGGACAGGGACCTACGAGCAGTACTTC CASSVDGTGTYEQYF
TRBJ2-7 few TRBV29-1 - TGCAGCGTTGACTCTAGCTCCCACTCCTACGAGCAGTACTTC CSVDSSSHSYEQYF
TRBJ2-7 - TRBV5-1 - TGCGCCAGCAGCTTGGGGACTTACTACGAGCAGTACTTC CASSLGTYYEQYF
TRBJ2-1 - TRBV7-2 - TGTGCCAGCAGCTTCTCCCCGGACACTTACAATGAGCAGTTCTTC CASSFSPDTYNEQFF
TRBJ2-7 - TRBV5-6 TRBD1 TGTGCCAGCAGAAACCGGGACAGGGGGCCCGAGCAGTACTTC CASRNRDRGPEQYF
TRBJ2-6 - TRBV30 - TGTGCCTGGAGTGAAACCCCCGGGGGGGCCAACGTCCTGACTTTC CAWSETPGGANVLTF
TRBJ2-1 few TRBV18 TRBD1 TGTGCCAGCTCACCCGGGACAGGGGACAATGAGCAGTTCTTC CASSPGTGDNEQFF
TRBJ2-2 - TRBV30 - TGTGCCTGGAGTCGAAGTGGTACCGGGGAGCTGTTTTTT CAWSRSGTGELFF
TRBJ1-4 - TRBV30 TRBD1 TGTGCCTGGAGTTCGCAGGGGGCTGGAGAAAAACTGTTTTTT CAWSSQGAGEKLFF
TRBJ2-3 few TRBV4-3 - TGCGCCAGCAGCCAAGAGACTCAGGGTACGCAGTATTTT CASSQETQGTQYF
TRBJ2-1 few TRBV29-1 - TGCAGCGTTGAAGATTCCCGGCGCTCCTACAATGAGCAGTTCTTC CSVEDSRRSYNEQFF
TRBJ2-2 - TRBV4-3 - TGCGCCAGCAGCCAAGCCCCCGGGAGGAACACCGGGGAGCTGTTTTTT CASSQAPGRNTGELFF
TRBJ2-5 once TRBV5-1 - TGCGCCAGCAGCTTGGGAGTCGAGACCCAGTACTTC CASSLGVETQYF
TRBJ2-7 few TRBV29-1 TRBD2 TGCAGCGTTACTAGCGGGAATACCTACGAGCAGTACTTC CSVTSGNTYEQYF
TRBJ1-5 few TRBV25-1 - TGTGCCAGCAGTGAACGGGACAATCAGCCCCAGCATTTT CASSERDNQPQHF